This entry features one T cell receptor beta chain sequence. Antigen specificity is unknown. Naive CD8 isolation took CD45RO-negative cells positively selected for CCR7 and excluded terminally differentiated effector memory CD45RA+ cells. Free of recent acute infections or vaccinations, the donors were healthy HIV-negative adults. This entry comes from a study of shared clonotypes between healthy human individuals. Study-wide points: The donor pool, a small one, limited the genetic and exposure-history diversity represented. Generally, naive subsets (rather than memory subsets) showed larger estimated richness. The four-donor shared clonotypes exceeded non-shared clonotypes in generation probability, with non-shared ones scoring lower.

Germline lookup yields CDR1 SGHAT and CDR2 FQNNGV. This CDR3 region has 13 residues. Trimming shortened V by 3 bases and J by 3 bases, and 8 bases separated the two germline ends. Repertoires were generated with immunoSEQ multiplex PCR, while TCRdb's copy carries only in-frame clones and drops some. The sample has roughly 2 million clones, about 94% seen once. The chain uses TRBV11-2 and TRBJ1-2; D gene uncertain. Material for sequencing was naive CD8+ T cells sorted from blood. The TCR was taken from a man aged 18 to 30 in good health. The CDR3 DNA is TGTGCCAGCAGCTTGAACGGTTACTATGGCTACACCTTC. As protein: CASSLNGYYGYTF.